Detailed here is one T cell receptor beta chain. With a much larger clone just one base away, this may be a read error. The data were obtained in a study of tumor-infiltrating lymphocytes in primary liver carcinoma. V lost 7 bases, J lost 6 bases, and 18 bases lay in between. Germline V CDR1 and CDR2: MDHEN, SYDVKM. The CDR3 sequence is 15 residues long. Using a constant-region primer together with ProtoScript II reverse transcriptase, TCR beta cDNA was made from around 0.55 ug of total RNA. Libraries covering TCR beta were generated through three nested multiplex PCR rounds (using a slightly modified ARM-PCR). Forward primers for TRBV1-TRBV30 and a C-beta reverse primer served the first two PCR rounds, at about 10 cycles each. Via MiXCR, TCRdb re-called the multiplex PCR reads, giving one row per CDR3 protein. The data hold about 100,000 distinct CDR3 sequences, with roughly 69% observed a single time.

Both RNA and DNA were isolated together from approximately 20-30 mg of bulk tissue that had not been sorted. The rearrangement links TRBV28 to TRBJ2-2; tentatively, D is TRBD2 (5 bases). The sample taken for sequencing was liver tumor tissue from sampling region 5. Subset reported: tumor region T5, tumor centre. The receptor's source is a woman aged 55 to 70 with primary liver carcinoma and hepatitis B virus infection. The CDR3 is CASTLYRTGPGELFF. The CDR3 nucleotides read TGTGCCAGCACTCTCTACCGGACTGGCCCCGGGGAGCTGTTTTTT.